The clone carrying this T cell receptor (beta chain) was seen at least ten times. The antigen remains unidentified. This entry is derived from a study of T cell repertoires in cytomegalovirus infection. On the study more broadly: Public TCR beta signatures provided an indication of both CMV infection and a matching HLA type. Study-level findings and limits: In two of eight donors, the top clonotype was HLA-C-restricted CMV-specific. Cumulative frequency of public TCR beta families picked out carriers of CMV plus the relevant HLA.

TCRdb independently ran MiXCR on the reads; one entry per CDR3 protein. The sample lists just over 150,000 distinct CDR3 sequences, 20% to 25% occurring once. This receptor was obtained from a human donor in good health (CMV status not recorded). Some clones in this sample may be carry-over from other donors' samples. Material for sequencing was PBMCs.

In nucleotides, the CDR3 is TGTGCCAGCAGCCGGACAGCTTACTACGAGCAGTACTTC. This codes for CASSRTAYYEQYF. The rearrangement links TRBV11-2 to TRBJ2-7, with TRBD1 as a possible D gene (6 bases). Trimming cost V 5 bases and J 3 bases, with 11 bases left between them. The CDR3 has 13 residues. Germline V gene sequence: CDR1 SGHAT, CDR2 FQNNGV.